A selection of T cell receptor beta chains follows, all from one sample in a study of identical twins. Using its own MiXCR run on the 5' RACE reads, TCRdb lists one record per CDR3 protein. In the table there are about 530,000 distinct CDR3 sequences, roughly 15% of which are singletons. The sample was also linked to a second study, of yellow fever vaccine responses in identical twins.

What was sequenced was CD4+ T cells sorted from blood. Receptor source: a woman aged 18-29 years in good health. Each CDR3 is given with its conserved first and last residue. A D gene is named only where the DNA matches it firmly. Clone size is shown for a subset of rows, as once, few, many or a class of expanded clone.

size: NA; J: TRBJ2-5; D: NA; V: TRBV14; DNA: TGTGCCAGCAGCCAATCGATGGGGGTTCTGAAGTACTTC; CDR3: CASSQSMGVLKYF
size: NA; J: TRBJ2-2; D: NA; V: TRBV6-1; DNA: TGTGCCAGCAAGAGGGGAAGATCTCCTGTCCCCGGGGAGCTGTTTTTT; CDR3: CASKRGRSPVPGELFF
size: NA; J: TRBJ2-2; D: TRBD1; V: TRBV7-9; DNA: TGTGCCAGCAGCCATGGACCGGGACAGGGGTACACCGGGGAGCTGTTTTTT; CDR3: CASSHGPGQGYTGELFF
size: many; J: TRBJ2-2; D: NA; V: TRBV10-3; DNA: TGTGCCAGTCACGTGGTGACCACCGGGGAGCTGTTTTTT; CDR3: CASHVVTTGELFF
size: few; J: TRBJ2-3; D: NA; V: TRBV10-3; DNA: TGTGCCATCCACGGGGGGCGCGGAGATACGCAGTATTTT; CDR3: CAIHGGRGDTQYF
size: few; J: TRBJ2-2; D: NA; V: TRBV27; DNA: TGTGCCAGCAGTAAAAACAGGGACCGCGACACCGGGGAGCTGTTTTTT; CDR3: CASSKNRDRDTGELFF
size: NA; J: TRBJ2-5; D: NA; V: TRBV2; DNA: TGTGCCAGCAGTGAAGTAATTATACAAGAGACCCAGTACTTC; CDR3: CASSEVIIQETQYF
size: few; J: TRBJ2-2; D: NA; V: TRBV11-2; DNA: TGTGCCAGCAGCTTAGAGGGGGGAGTCGGGGAGCTGTTTTTT; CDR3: CASSLEGGVGELFF
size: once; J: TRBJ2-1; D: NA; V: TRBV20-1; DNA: TGCAGTGGATCAGGGGGGGGCGACTACAATGAGCAGTTCTTC; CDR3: CSGSGGGDYNEQFF
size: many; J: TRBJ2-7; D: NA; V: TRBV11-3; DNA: TGTGCCAGCAGCTTAATCCTTGACTACGAGCAGTACTTC; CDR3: CASSLILDYEQYF
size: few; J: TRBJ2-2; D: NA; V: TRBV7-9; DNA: TGTGCCAGCAGCTTAGGAGCTGGGGACACCGGGGAGCTGTTTTTT; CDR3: CASSLGAGDTGELFF
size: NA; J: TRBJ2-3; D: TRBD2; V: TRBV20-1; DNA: TGCAGTGCTAGAGTCTGGACTAGCGGAAGCACAGATACGCAGTATTTT; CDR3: CSARVWTSGSTDTQYF
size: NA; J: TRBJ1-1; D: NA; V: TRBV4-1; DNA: TGCGCCAGCAGCCAACAGCGTCGGGGTACTGAAGCTTTCTTT; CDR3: CASSQQRRGTEAFF
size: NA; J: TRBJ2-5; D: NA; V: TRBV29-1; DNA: TGCAGCGTTGAAACCCGGGAGACCCAGTACTTC; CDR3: CSVETRETQYF
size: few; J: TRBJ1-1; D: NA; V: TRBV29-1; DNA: TGCAGCGTTGAAGGGGGGGTGACTGAAGCTTTCTTT; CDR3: CSVEGGVTEAFF
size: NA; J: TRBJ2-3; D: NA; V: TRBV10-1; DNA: TGCGCCAGCAGTGATTCCGACGGTTCTAGCACAGATACGCAGTATTTT; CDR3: CASSDSDGSSTDTQYF
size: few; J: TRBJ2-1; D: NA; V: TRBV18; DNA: TGTGCCAGCTCACCGGCGACGAAGCGGGATGAGCAGTTCTTC; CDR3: CASSPATKRDEQFF
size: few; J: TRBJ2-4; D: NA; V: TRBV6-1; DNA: TGTGCCAGCAGTGCAGGGCAGGGCAAAAACATTCAGTACTTC; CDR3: CASSAGQGKNIQYF
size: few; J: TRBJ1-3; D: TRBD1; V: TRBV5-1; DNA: TGCGCCAGCAGCTTGGCGACAGGGACTGGAAACACCATATATTTT; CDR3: CASSLATGTGNTIYF
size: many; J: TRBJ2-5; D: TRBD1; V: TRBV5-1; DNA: TGCGCCAGCAGCACGACAGGGTCCCTTAATGGGGAGACCCAGTACTTC; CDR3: CASSTTGSLNGETQYF
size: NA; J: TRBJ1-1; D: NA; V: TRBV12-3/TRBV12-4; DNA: TGTGCCAGCAAAAACACTGAAGCTTTCTTT; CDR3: CASKNTEAFF
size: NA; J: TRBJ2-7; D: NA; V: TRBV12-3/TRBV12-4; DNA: TGTGCCAGCAGAGTAGCGTACGAGCAGTACTTC; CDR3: CASRVAYEQYF
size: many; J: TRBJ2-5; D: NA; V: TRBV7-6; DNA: TGTGCCAGCAGCGCCAACAAGCTTCAAGAGACCCAGTACTTC; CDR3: CASSANKLQETQYF
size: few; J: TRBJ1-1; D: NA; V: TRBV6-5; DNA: TGTGCCAGCAGTTACTCGGGGGTGGGGAGAACGACTGAAGCTTTCTTT; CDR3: CASSYSGVGRTTEAFF
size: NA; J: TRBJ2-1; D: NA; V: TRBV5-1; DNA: TGCGCCAGCAGCTTCGCTAGCGCGAGCTCCTACAATGAGCAGTTCTTC; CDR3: CASSFASASSYNEQFF
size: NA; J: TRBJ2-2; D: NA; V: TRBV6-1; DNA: TGTGCCAGCCGGGTCTTGGACACGAACACCGGGGAGCTGTTTTTT; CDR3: CASRVLDTNTGELFF
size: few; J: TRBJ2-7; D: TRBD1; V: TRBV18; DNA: TGTGCCAGCTCACCCCAGGGGGCCTCATCCTACGAGCAGTACTTC; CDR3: CASSPQGASSYEQYF
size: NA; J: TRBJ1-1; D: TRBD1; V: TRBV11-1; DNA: TGTGCCAGCAGCTGGGGAGGACAGGGATGGACTGAAGCTTTCTTT; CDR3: CASSWGGQGWTEAFF
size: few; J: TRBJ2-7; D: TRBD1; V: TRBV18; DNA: TGTGCCAGCTCACTTCGGACAGGGGGTGCACTCTTC; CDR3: CASSLRTGGALF
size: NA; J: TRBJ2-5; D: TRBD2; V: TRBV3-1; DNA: TGTGCCAGCAGCCCCAGAGGACTAGCGGGGGGGCTAGAGACCCAGTACTTC; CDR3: CASSPRGLAGGLETQYF
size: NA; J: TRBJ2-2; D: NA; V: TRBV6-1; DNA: TGTGCCAGCGGGCGGGTGGAGACGGTCGGGGAGCTGTTTTTT; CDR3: CASGRVETVGELFF
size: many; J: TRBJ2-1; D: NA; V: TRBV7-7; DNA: TGTGCCAGCAGCTTAGCAGACAGAAGTGAGCAGTTCTTC; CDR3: CASSLADRSEQFF
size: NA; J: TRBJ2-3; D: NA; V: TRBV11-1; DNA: TGTGCCAGCAGCCGATCCCGGGACATCGCTTACTCCTCCACAGATACGCAGTATTTT; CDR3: CASSRSRDIAYSSTDTQYF
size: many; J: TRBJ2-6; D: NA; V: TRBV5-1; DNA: TGCGCCAGCACCTCTGGGGCCAACGTCCTGACTTTC; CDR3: CASTSGANVLTF
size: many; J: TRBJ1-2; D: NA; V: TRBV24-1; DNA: TGTGCCACCAGTGGCTCGTCGGGATCGGAGGGCTATGGCTACACCTTC; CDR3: CATSGSSGSEGYGYTF
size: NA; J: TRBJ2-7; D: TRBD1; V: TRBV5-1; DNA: TGCGCCAGCAGCTTGGGATATGAAAAAGGGGGCCGACAGCAGTACTTC; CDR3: CASSLGYEKGGRQQYF
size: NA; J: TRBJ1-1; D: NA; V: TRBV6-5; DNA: TGTGCCAGCAGTTTGAAAACTAACACTGAAGCTTTCTTT; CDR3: CASSLKTNTEAFF
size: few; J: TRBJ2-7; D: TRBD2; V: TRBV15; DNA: TGTGCCACCAGCGTCCGACTAGCGGGAGGAGACGAGCAGTACTTC; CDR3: CATSVRLAGGDEQYF
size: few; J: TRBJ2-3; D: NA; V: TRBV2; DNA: TGTGCCAGCAGGAAGGAGACGGGTCGAACAGATACGCAGTATTTT; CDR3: CASRKETGRTDTQYF